This T cell receptor beta chain was identified in a study of blood T cell repertoires in COVID-19. V lost 5 bases to trimming and J lost 7 bases, with 14 bases between them. Germline V CDR1 and CDR2: SGHTA, FQGNSA. The length of the CDR3 is 14 residues. As processed by the authors: Amplification of reference gene primers was used by the study to estimate nucleated cell counts. Profiled with immunoSEQ multiplex PCR; TCRdb holds only in-frame clones, not every one. D and trimming were read from the DNA, whereas the V and J calls and clone size are those reported in that table. The data show 45,000 to 50,000 clones, about nine tenths seen once. Enrollment of patients from Seattle took place during active infection, with longitudinal follow-up.

This chain connects TRBV7-2 to TRBJ2-2; D is unresolved. This clonotype was sampled from a woman of 80 years or more with COVID-19, enrolled during active disease. Input material: peripheral blood. Here the CDR3 DNA reads TGTGCCAGCAGCCCGGTCCTCCGGGTCGGGGAGCTGTTTTTT. It codes for CASSPVLRVGELFF. The whole variable domain, remainder taken from reference TRBV7-2 and TRBJ2-2, is GAGVSQSPSNKVTEKGKDVELRCDPISGHTALYWYRQSLGQGLEFLIYFQGNSAPDKSGLPSDRFSAERTGGSVSTLTIQRTQQEDSAVYLCASSPVLRVGELFFGEGSRLTVL.